The 28 T cell receptor beta chains presented below share a single source sample, sequenced in a study of cytomegalovirus exposure and HLA in healthy donors. Use of 60 Vbeta and 13 Jbeta primers characterized the PCR. Clones were sequenced by immunoSEQ multiplex PCR, and TCRdb holds only the in-frame ones, with some missing. The sample has tens of thousands of clones, about two thirds seen once. The sequencing input was PBMCs. These TCRs come from a woman aged 45-65 years in good health and CMV-seropositive.

This chain uses TRBV6-4 with TRBJ1-1; possibly TRBD1 for D (5 bases). The V gene's germline CDR1 is MRHNA and CDR2 SNTAGT. The CDR3 consists of 12 residues. V was pared by 11 bases and J by 1 base, with 11 bases between. The CDR3 sequence is CAATGGNTEAFF. The CDR3 DNA follows: TGTGCCGCGACCGGGGGGAACACTGAAGCTTTCTTT.

The CDR3 DNA sequence: TGTGCCAGCAGCCTGAGACCGGGACAGGGGGTTGGAGGCACTGAAGCTTTCTTT. This translates into CASSLRPGQGVGGTEAFF. J is TRBJ1-1 and V is TRBV7-2, with TRBD1 matching 11 bases. The CDR3 spans 18 residues. Trimming cost V 5 bases and J 4 bases; bases outside gene matches: 15. CDR1 is SGHTA, CDR2 FQGNSA, per germline. The full variable domain, its missing parts supplied by reference TRBV7-2 and TRBJ1-1, is GAGVSQSPSNKVTEKGKDVELRCDPISGHTALYWYRQSLGQGLEFLIYFQGNSAPDKSGLPSDRFSAERTGGSVSTLTIQRTQQEDSAVYLCASSLRPGQGVGGTEAFFGQGTRLTVV.

The rearrangement uses TRBV2 and TRBJ1-2, with D perhaps matching TRBD1 (5 bases). Germline lookup yields CDR1 SNHLY and CDR2 FYNNEI. The CDR3 spans 13 residues. V shed 6 bases and J shed 6 bases, with 14 bases lying between them. The CDR3 bases are TGTGCCAGCAGGTGGAGTGGGGCAGATGGCTACACCTTC. It yields the protein CASRWSGADGYTF.

The genes are TRBV27 and TRBJ1-5; 7 positions agree with TRBD1. The CDR3 has 17 amino acids. V was clipped by 2 bases and J by 7 bases; unmatched bases: 14. CDR1 is MNHEY, CDR2 SMNVEV, per germline (reference sequence). The CDR3 loop reads CASSLTSWTGPDQPQHF. The DNA of the CDR3 is TGTGCCAGCAGTTTAACCTCCTGGACAGGCCCGGACCAGCCCCAGCATTTT.

This clone was counted a single time. V gene TRBV6-6 combines with J gene TRBJ2-1, with 10 bases identical to TRBD2. V lost 6 bases and J lost 4; bases outside the gene matches: 6. The CDR3 totals 15 residues. Germline-derived CDR1 and CDR2 are MNHNY and SVGAGI (reference sequence). CDR3 in DNA: TGTGCCAGCAGAATCGGGACTAGCGAGTACAATGAGCAGTTCTTC. Translating gives CASRIGTSEYNEQFF.

In this sample, this clone is medium-sized. The J gene is TRBJ1-1, the V gene TRBV5-6; D gene unclear. Germline V gene lookup returns CDR1 SGHDT and CDR2 YYEEEE. CDR3 size: 15 residues. V was trimmed by 0 bases and J by 1 base, leaving 10 bases between them. CDR3 in amino acids: CASSLAAGRNTEAFF. Here the CDR3 DNA reads TGTGCCAGCAGCTTGGCGGCAGGTCGGAACACTGAAGCTTTCTTT.

This clone showed up just a few times. The chain links TRBV4-3 to TRBJ2-7, with 8 bases matching TRBD1. This CDR3 region has 14 residues. V shed 3 bases and J 4 bases; nucleotides not matched to a gene: 5. Per germline, CDR1 LGHNA and CDR2 YSLEER. In nucleotides, the CDR3 is TGCGCCAGCAGCCATGGACAGGGAAGTTACGAGCAGTACTTC. This encodes CASSHGQGSYEQYF.

The genes are TRBV10-3 and TRBJ1-5; D is unclear. Trimming left V 2 bases short and J 2 bases short, with 19 bases between. From germline, CDR1 is ENHRY and CDR2 SYGVKD. CDR3 size: 18 residues. The DNA of the CDR3 is TGTGCCATCAGTGAGAGGACTCCCATCTTCGGGGGCAATCAGCCCCAGCATTTT. Its protein product is CAISERTPIFGGNQPQHF.

About this clone: Since a much larger clone is just one base distant, this may be a read error. The rearrangement uses TRBV5-5 and TRBJ2-1; TRBD2 matches at 9 bases. Germline CDR1 is SGHKS and CDR2 is YYEKEE (reference sequence). This CDR3 comprises 15 residues. CDR3 sequence reads: CTSSLEAGGWNEQFF. In DNA form, the CDR3 reads TGTACCAGCAGCTTGGAGGCGGGAGGGTGGAATGAGCAGTTCTTC. The full variable domain, its missing parts supplied by reference TRBV5-5 and TRBJ2-1, is DAGVTQSPTHLIKTRGQQVTLRCSPISGHKSVSWYQQVLGQGPQFIFQYYEKEERGRGNFPDRFSARQFPNYSSELNVNALLLGDSALYLCTSSLEAGGWNEQFFGPGTRLTVL.

The chain has TRBV5-4 and TRBJ1-1; possible D gene TRBD1, 6 bases. This CDR3 has 16 residues. CDR1 SGHNT and CDR2 YYREEE come from the germline V gene (reference sequence). V was cut by 0 bases and J by 1 base, with 13 bases left in between. CDR3 loop: CASSLGQGIRNTEAFF. The DNA of the CDR3 is TGTGCCAGCAGCTTGGGGCAGGGGATCAGGAACACTGAAGCTTTCTTT.

The chain couples TRBV9 to TRBJ2-1; D uncertain. Between the trimmed V and J ends, which lost 0 bases and 5 bases, there was a span of 15 bases. Germline loops: CDR1 SGDLS, CDR2 YYNGEE. The CDR3 runs 16 residues. The CDR3 loop is CASSVGASLGHNEQFF. The CDR3 nucleotides read TGTGCCAGCAGCGTAGGGGCCTCCCTGGGCCACAATGAGCAGTTCTTC. The full variable domain, with the rest looked up from reference TRBV9 and TRBJ2-1, is DSGVTQTPKHLITATGQRVTLRCSPRSGDLSVYWYQQSLDQGLQFLIQYYNGEERAKGNILERFSAQQFPDLHSELNLSSLELGDSALYFCASSVGASLGHNEQFFGPGTRLTVL.

In its sample, this clone was seen a few times. The chain joins TRBV5-1 to TRBJ2-3; 7 nucleotides agree with TRBD1. V lost 2 bases to trimming and J lost 4 bases; unmatched junction nucleotides: 4. Germline loops: CDR1 SGHRS, CDR2 YFSETQ. The CDR3 has 14 residues. The CDR3 nucleotides read TGCGCCAGCAGCTTAACAGGGGCACCAGATACGCAGTATTTT. Translation gives CASSLTGAPDTQYF.

There are a few counts of this clone. The gene calls are TRBV7-6 and TRBJ2-1, with D possibly being TRBD2 (5 bases). Germline V gene data show CDR1 as SGHVS and CDR2 as FNYEAQ. V lost 6 bases to trimming and J lost 3 bases, with 18 bases between them. CDR3 size: 16 residues. The CDR3 DNA sequence: TGTGCCAGCAGTTTGTCGGACTTTAGTTACTACAATGAGCAGTTCTTC. This sequence encodes CASSLSDFSYYNEQFF.

This clone turned up a few times. This chain connects TRBV4-1 to TRBJ2-5; 9 nucleotides agree with TRBD1. The CDR3 has 16 amino acids. J lost 1 base, V lost 1 base, and 4 bases had no gene match. The germline gives CDR1 MGHRA, CDR2 YSYEKL. CDR3 nucleotide sequence: TGCGCCAGCAGCCAAGGGAACAGGGGGCTCCAAGAGACCCAGTACTTC. The encoded protein is CASSQGNRGLQETQYF.

This clone was counted a few times. This chain links TRBV30 with TRBJ2-3, with a possible D match to TRBD2 (7 bases). With 2 bases removed from V and 3 bases from J, the gap between germline ends came to 12 bases. This CDR3 has 14 residues. CDR1 GTSNPN and CDR2 SVGIG come from the germline V gene (reference sequence). CDR3 protein: CAWSMGGPTDTQYF. DNA for the CDR3: TGTGCCTGGAGTATGGGGGGGCCAACAGATACGCAGTATTTT.

The chain couples TRBV28 to TRBJ1-1; 7 bases fit TRBD1. The germline V gene encodes CDR1 MDHEN and CDR2 SYDVKM. The J segment lost 5 bases and the V segment lost 8 bases, leaving 11 bases of the junction unmatched. There are 14 residues in the CDR3. The CDR3 loop reads CASRIQQGTTEAFF. For the CDR3, the DNA is TGTGCCAGCCGAATACAACAGGGGACTACTGAAGCTTTCTTT.

The rearrangement joins TRBV2 to TRBJ2-2; D uncertain. This CDR3 contains 15 residues. CDR1 is SNHLY and CDR2 is FYNNEI in the germline V gene. With 8 bases removed from V and 2 bases from J, the gap between germline ends came to 15 bases. CDR3 DNA sequence: TGTGCCAGCCGCCAAACTGGTGGTAACACCGGGGAGCTGTTTTTT. It yields the protein CASRQTGGNTGELFF.

This clone appeared once. The rearrangement links TRBV28 to TRBJ2-5; TRBD2 agrees at 8 bases. The J segment lost 2 bases and the V segment lost 6 bases, leaving 2 bases of the junction unmatched. Germline values: CDR1 MDHEN, CDR2 SYDVKM. The CDR3 is 13 amino acids. CDR3 sequence reads: CASRLAGQETQYF. CDR3 DNA: TGTGCCAGCAGATTAGCGGGGCAAGAGACCCAGTACTTC.

V and J are TRBV19 and TRBJ1-2; 8 bases map to TRBD1. Per germline, CDR1 LNHDA and CDR2 SQIVND (reference sequence). V trimming: 5 bases; J trimming: 7 bases; junction bases outside the gene matches: 12. The CDR3 totals 15 residues. Here the CDR3 reads CASSSGQGIRGGYTF. Here the CDR3 DNA reads TGTGCCAGTAGTTCCGGACAGGGTATAAGGGGTGGCTACACCTTC.

The chain couples TRBV10-3 to TRBJ2-7; 8 bases are a match to TRBD1. V shed 8 bases, J shed 9 bases, and the junction held 9 bases outside the gene matches. Germline-derived CDR1 and CDR2 are ENHRY and SYGVKD. The CDR3 is 12 amino acids. CDR3 loop: CAIGPQGDGQYF. In DNA form, the CDR3 reads TGTGCCATCGGCCCACAGGGGGATGGGCAGTACTTC.

The gene calls are TRBV29-1 and TRBJ2-2; maybe TRBD1 (6 bases). The CDR3 spans 13 residues. Trimming left V 4 bases short and J 1 base short, with 7 bases between. The germline CDR1 and CDR2 sequences are SQVTM and ANQGSEA. Written as DNA, the CDR3 is TGCAGCGTTGGACAGGTGAACACCGGGGAGCTGTTTTTT. Translating it yields CSVGQVNTGELFF.

About this clone itself: Other DNA sequences in the sample encode the same CDR3. The gene calls are TRBV27 and TRBJ1-2; 7 bases agree with TRBD1. Trimming removed 9 bases from V and 5 bases from J; junction bases left unmatched: 6. The germline CDR1 and CDR2 sequences are MNHEY and SMNVEV (reference sequence). CDR3 length equals 12 residues. The CDR3 nucleotides are TGTGCCAGTAGGACAGGCCCATATGGCTACACCTTC. This sequence encodes CASRTGPYGYTF.

A remark on this clone: Its ends do not fully match the called genes, so a read error is possible. At the DNA level, this CDR3 is encoded by other sequences in the same sample as well. This rearrangement joins TRBV29-1 to TRBJ2-7; D is undetermined. CDR1 and CDR2 (germline): SQVTM, ANQGSEA. The CDR3 spans 12 residues. The CDR3 reads CSVERTYHEQYF. The CDR3 DNA is TGCAGCGTTGAACGTACTTACCACGAGCAATACTTC.

In DNA, the CDR3 is TGTGCCAGCAGTTACCGGACTAATTTGGAGACCCAGTACTTC. Its translation: CASSYRTNLETQYF. The chain has TRBV6-5 and TRBJ2-5; TRBD2 is a possible D gene (6 bases). This CDR3 is built from 14 residues. V dropped 2 bases and J dropped 5 bases, with 12 bases sitting between them. CDR1 and CDR2 from the germline V gene are MNHEY and SVGAGI.

CDR3 sequence: CASSLHSGTYEQYF. CDR3 DNA sequence: TGTGCCAGCAGCCTACATAGCGGGACCTACGAGCAGTACTTC. The V call is TRBV28, the J call TRBJ2-7; TRBD2 agrees at 8 bases. The length of the CDR3 is 14 residues. Germline V gives CDR1 MDHEN, CDR2 SYDVKM. V lost 6 bases to trimming and J lost 2 bases; unmatched junction nucleotides: 6.

This chain links TRBV6-1 with TRBJ2-5; a weak D match, TRBD2 (5 bases). The CDR3 loop spans 15 amino acids. Germline V gene sequence: CDR1 MNHNS, CDR2 SASEGT. The V end lost 2 bases, the J end lost 5 bases, and 15 bases lay between the germline ends. CDR3 region: CASSELGSPGETQYF. The CDR3 DNA follows: TGTGCCAGCAGTGAATTAGGGAGTCCTGGGGAGACCCAGTACTTC.

The V call is TRBV5-1, the J call TRBJ1-1; TRBD1 matches at 7 bases. V lost 1 base, J lost 6 bases, and 9 bases stayed unmatched. Germline CDR1 and CDR2: SGHRS and YFSETQ. This CDR3 is 15 amino acids long. DNA of the CDR3: TGCGCCAGCAGCTTGCAGGCAGGGGGGTCTTCTGAAGCTTTCTTT. Translated: CASSLQAGGSSEAFF.

The V call is TRBV6-5, the J call TRBJ2-2; 7 bases agree with TRBD2. The ends lost 10 bases at V and 5 bases at J; junction bases unmatched: 10. Germline V lookup: CDR1 MNHEY, CDR2 SVGAGI. The CDR3 spans 14 residues. This chain's CDR3 is CATCGRPQTGELFF. The CDR3 coding sequence is TGTGCCACCTGCGGGAGACCTCAAACCGGGGAGCTGTTTTTT.